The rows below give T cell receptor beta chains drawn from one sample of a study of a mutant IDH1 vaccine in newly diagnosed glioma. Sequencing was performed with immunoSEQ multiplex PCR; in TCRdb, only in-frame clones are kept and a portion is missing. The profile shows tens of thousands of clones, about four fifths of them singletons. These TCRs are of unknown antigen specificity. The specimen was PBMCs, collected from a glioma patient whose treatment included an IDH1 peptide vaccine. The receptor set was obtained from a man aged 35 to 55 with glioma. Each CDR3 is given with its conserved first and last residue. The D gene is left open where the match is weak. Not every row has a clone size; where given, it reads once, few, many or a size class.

CDR3aa: CASSPGQGPYEQYF; CDR3nt: TGTGCCAGCAGCCCCGGACAGGGACCCTACGAGCAGTACTTC; abundance: -; d_gene: TRBD1; j_gene: TRBJ2-7; v_gene: TRBV7-2
CDR3aa: CASKGSYTEAFF; CDR3nt: TGTGCCAGCAAGGGCAGTTACACTGAAGCTTTCTTT; abundance: -; d_gene: -; j_gene: TRBJ1-1; v_gene: TRBV7-9
CDR3aa: CASSLGLKGEGDGNTIYF; CDR3nt: TGTGCCAGCAGCTTAGGCCTCAAGGGAGAAGGGGACGGAAACACCATATATTTT; abundance: -; d_gene: -; j_gene: TRBJ1-3; v_gene: TRBV13
CDR3aa: CASSPDGRNTEAFF; CDR3nt: TGCGCCAGCAGCCCGGACGGACGGAACACTGAAGCTTTCTTT; abundance: -; d_gene: -; j_gene: TRBJ1-1; v_gene: TRBV5-1
CDR3aa: CASSGGASGRNYEQYF; CDR3nt: TGCGCCAGCAGTGGGGGGGCCTCAGGGAGGAACTACGAGCAGTACTTC; abundance: -; d_gene: -; j_gene: TRBJ2-7; v_gene: TRBV10-1
CDR3aa: CASSLLGGSLNIQYF; CDR3nt: TGTGCCAGCAGCTTGCTCGGTGGCAGTTTGAACATTCAGTACTTC; abundance: -; d_gene: -; j_gene: TRBJ2-4; v_gene: TRBV5-5
CDR3aa: CASRPFGAKNIQYF; CDR3nt: TGTGCCAGCCGCCCATTCGGAGCCAAAAACATTCAGTACTTC; abundance: -; d_gene: -; j_gene: TRBJ2-4; v_gene: TRBV6-5
CDR3aa: CASSQEDRNYQPQHF; CDR3nt: TGCGCCAGCAGCCAAGAGGACAGGAACTATCAGCCCCAGCATTTT; abundance: -; d_gene: TRBD1; j_gene: TRBJ1-5; v_gene: TRBV4-1
CDR3aa: CASSRGPNTEAFF; CDR3nt: TGTGCCAGCAGTCGAGGACCGAACACTGAAGCTTTCTTT; abundance: -; d_gene: -; j_gene: TRBJ1-1; v_gene: TRBV7-2
CDR3aa: CASSAAGAFGNTIYF; CDR3nt: TGTGCCAGCAGTGCCGCAGGGGCCTTTGGAAACACCATATATTTT; abundance: -; d_gene: -; j_gene: TRBJ1-3; v_gene: TRBV2
CDR3aa: CASSFSGGAGDEQFF; CDR3nt: TGTGCCAGCAGCTTCAGCGGGGGGGCCGGCGATGAGCAGTTCTTC; abundance: -; d_gene: TRBD2; j_gene: TRBJ2-1; v_gene: TRBV11-3
CDR3aa: CASSYNSGANVLTF; CDR3nt: TGTGCCAGCAGCTACAACTCTGGGGCCAACGTCCTGACTTTC; abundance: -; d_gene: -; j_gene: TRBJ2-6; v_gene: TRBV7-2
CDR3aa: CASSLGLAVTYNEQFF; CDR3nt: TGTGCCAGCAGCTTAGGGCTAGCGGTGACCTACAATGAGCAGTTCTTC; abundance: -; d_gene: TRBD2; j_gene: TRBJ2-1; v_gene: TRBV13
CDR3aa: CASSLWGTDTQYF; CDR3nt: TGTGCCAGCAGTTTATGGGGCACAGATACGCAGTATTTT; abundance: -; d_gene: -; j_gene: TRBJ2-3; v_gene: TRBV27
CDR3aa: CASSSGRGQSNQPQHF; CDR3nt: TGTGCCAGCAGTTCAGGCAGGGGACAAAGCAATCAGCCCCAGCATTTT; abundance: -; d_gene: -; j_gene: TRBJ1-5; v_gene: TRBV7-9
CDR3aa: CSVEDVGGGASGGNTIYF; CDR3nt: TGCAGCGTTGAAGATGTGGGCGGAGGGGCCTCCGGTGGAAACACCATATATTTT; abundance: -; d_gene: -; j_gene: TRBJ1-3; v_gene: TRBV29-1
CDR3aa: CASSEGTGGIGGQPQHF; CDR3nt: TGTGCCAGCAGTGAGGGAACAGGGGGCATTGGAGGTCAGCCCCAGCATTTT; abundance: -; d_gene: TRBD1; j_gene: TRBJ1-5; v_gene: TRBV2
CDR3aa: CASSQNLPPNTGELFF; CDR3nt: TGTGCCAGCAGCCAGAACCTACCCCCGAACACCGGGGAGCTGTTTTTT; abundance: -; d_gene: -; j_gene: TRBJ2-2; v_gene: TRBV14
CDR3aa: CASARDRGDEQYF; CDR3nt: TGTGCCAGCGCCCGGGACAGGGGTGACGAGCAGTACTTC; abundance: once; d_gene: TRBD1; j_gene: TRBJ2-7; v_gene: TRBV19
CDR3aa: CASSLGQEQYF; CDR3nt: TGTGCCAGCAGCTTAGGGCAGGAGCAGTACTTC; abundance: -; d_gene: -; j_gene: TRBJ2-7; v_gene: TRBV7-9